The subject of this entry is one T cell receptor (beta chain). CDR3 size: 13 residues. Germline V gene sequence: CDR1 SGHAT, CDR2 FQNNGV. Trimming took 1 base from V and 6 from J, leaving 9 bases between them. The sample belongs to a study of early stage breast cancer tumors. The overall study: Most invasive tumors, about 70% of the 16, were ER+/PR+/HER2-.

Method: immunoSEQ multiplex PCR; TCRdb's copy keeps in-frame clones and lacks some. The repertoire has 5,000 to 6,500 clones, approximately 70% of them found once; the top ten carry 15% to 18%. This TCR derives from a person between 55 and 69 years old with breast cancer. The specimen was breast tumor tissue. The chain links TRBV11-2 to TRBJ1-1; D remains unclear. CDR3 in DNA: TGTGCCAGCAGCTTAGCTGCTGGGGCTGAAGCTTTCTTT. Its protein product is CASSLAAGAEAFF.